This entry concerns a single TCR beta chain. What it binds is unknown. This record belongs to a study of early stage breast cancer tumors. Looking at the study overall: Most invasive tumors, about 75% of the 16, were ER+/PR+/HER2-. Whole-study results and caveats: Commonly generated sequences made up most enriched TCRB sequences shared between patients. Tumor and normal breast were distinguished via blood comparison in most of the 16 patients.

The CDR3 has 16 amino acids. Germline-derived CDR1 and CDR2 are MGHRA and YSYEKL. V lost 5 bases to trimming and J lost 9 bases; unmatched junction nucleotides: 10. The method was immunoSEQ multiplex PCR; TCRdb's version includes in-frame clones alone and lacks a portion of them. The repertoire holds some 14,000 clones, about 81% seen once, with around 4.6% in the top ten. The sample consisted of normal breast tissue next to the tumor. The chain has TRBV4-1 and TRBJ1-6, with TRBD1 matching 10 bases. This clonotype originated in a person aged 30-39 years with breast cancer. The CDR3, as DNA: TGCGCCAGCAGCAATACTAAGGGGGACAGGGGTTCACCCCTCCACTTT. Encoded protein: CASSNTKGDRGSPLHF.